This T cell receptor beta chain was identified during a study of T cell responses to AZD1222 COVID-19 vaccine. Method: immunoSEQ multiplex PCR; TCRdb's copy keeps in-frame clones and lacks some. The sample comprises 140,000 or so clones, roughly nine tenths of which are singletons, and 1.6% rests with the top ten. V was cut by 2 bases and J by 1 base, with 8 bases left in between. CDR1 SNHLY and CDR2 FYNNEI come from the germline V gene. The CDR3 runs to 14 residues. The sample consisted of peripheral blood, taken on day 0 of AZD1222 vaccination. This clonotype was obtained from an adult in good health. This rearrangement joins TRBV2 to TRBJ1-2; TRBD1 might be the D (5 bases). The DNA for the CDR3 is TGTGCCAGCAGTGAAAAAGGGGATAACTATGGCTACACCTTC. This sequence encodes CASSEKGDNYGYTF.